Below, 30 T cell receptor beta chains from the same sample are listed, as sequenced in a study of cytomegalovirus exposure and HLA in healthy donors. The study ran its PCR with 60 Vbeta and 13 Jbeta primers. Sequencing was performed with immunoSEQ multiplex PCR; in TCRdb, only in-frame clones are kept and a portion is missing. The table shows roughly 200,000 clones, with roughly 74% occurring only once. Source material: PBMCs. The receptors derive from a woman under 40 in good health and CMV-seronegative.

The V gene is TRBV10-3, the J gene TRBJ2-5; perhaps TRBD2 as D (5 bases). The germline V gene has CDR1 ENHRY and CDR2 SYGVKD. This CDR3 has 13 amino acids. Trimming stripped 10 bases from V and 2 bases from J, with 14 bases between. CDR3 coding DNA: TGTGCCACCTCACTCTCGGGACAAGAGACCCAGTACTTC. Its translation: CATSLSGQETQYF.

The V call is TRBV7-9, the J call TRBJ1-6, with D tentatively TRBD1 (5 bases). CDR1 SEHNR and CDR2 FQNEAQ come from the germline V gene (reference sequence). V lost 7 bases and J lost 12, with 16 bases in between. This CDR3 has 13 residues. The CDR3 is CASNDWDLEPLHF. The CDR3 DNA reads TGTGCCAGCAACGACTGGGACTTGGAACCCCTCCACTTT. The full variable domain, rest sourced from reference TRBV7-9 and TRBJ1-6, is DTGVSQNPRHKITKRGQNVTFRCDPISEHNRLYWYRQTLGQGPEFLTYFQNEAQLEKSRLLSDRFSAERPKGSFSTLEIQRTEQGDSAMYLCASNDWDLEPLHFGNGTRLTVT.

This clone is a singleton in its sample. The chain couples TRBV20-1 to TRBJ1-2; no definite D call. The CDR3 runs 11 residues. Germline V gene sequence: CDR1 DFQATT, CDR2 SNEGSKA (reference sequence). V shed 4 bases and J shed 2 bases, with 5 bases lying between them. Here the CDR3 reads CSATLNYGYTF. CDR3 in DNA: TGCAGTGCTACACTCAACTATGGCTACACCTTC.

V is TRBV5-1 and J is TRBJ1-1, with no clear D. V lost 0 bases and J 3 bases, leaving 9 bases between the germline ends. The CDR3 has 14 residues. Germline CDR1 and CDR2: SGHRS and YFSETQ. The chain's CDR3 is CASSLGTVDTEAFF. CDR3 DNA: TGCGCCAGCAGCTTGGGGACTGTGGACACTGAAGCTTTCTTT. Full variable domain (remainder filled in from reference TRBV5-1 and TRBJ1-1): KAGVTQTPRYLIKTRGQQVTLSCSPISGHRSVSWYQQTPGQGLQFLFEYFSETQRNKGNFPGRFSGRQFSNSRSEMNVSTLELGDSALYLCASSLGTVDTEAFFGQGTRLTVV.

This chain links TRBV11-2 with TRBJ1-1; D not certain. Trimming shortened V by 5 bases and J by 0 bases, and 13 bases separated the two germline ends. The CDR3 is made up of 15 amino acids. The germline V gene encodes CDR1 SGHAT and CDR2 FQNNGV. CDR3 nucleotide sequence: TGTGCCAGCAGCATCTCAGGAAAAATGAACACTGAAGCTTTCTTT. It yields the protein CASSISGKMNTEAFF.

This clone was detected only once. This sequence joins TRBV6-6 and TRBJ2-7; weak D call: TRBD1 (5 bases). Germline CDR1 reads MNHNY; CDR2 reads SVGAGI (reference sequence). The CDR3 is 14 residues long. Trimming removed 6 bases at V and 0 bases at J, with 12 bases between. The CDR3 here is CASRSTGFSYEQYF. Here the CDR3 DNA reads TGTGCCAGCAGGTCCACAGGCTTCTCCTACGAGCAGTACTTC.

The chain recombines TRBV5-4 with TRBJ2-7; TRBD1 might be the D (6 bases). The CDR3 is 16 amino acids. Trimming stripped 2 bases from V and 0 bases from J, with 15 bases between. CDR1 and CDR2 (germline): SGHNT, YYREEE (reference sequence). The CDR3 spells CASSFPGTPNSYEQYF. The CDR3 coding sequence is TGTGCCAGCAGCTTCCCCGGGACACCCAACTCCTACGAGCAGTACTTC.

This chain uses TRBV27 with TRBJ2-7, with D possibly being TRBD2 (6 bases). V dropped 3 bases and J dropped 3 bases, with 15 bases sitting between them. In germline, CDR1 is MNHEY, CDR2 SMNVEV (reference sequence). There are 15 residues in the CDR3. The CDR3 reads CASSLSGVSIYEQYF. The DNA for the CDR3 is TGTGCCAGCAGTTTGTCGGGGGTTTCTATCTACGAGCAGTACTTC.

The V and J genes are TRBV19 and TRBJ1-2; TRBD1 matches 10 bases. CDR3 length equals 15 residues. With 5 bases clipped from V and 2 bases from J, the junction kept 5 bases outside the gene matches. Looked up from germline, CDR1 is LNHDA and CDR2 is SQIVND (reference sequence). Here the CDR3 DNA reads TGTGCCAGTAGTCGTCCGGGACAGGGGAACTATGGCTACACCTTC. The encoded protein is CASSRPGQGNYGYTF. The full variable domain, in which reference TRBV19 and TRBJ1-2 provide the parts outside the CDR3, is DGGITQSPKYLFRKEGQNVTLSCEQNLNHDAMYWYRQDPGQGLRLIYYSQIVNDFQKGDIAEGYSVSREKKESFPLTVTSAQKNPTAFYLCASSRPGQGNYGYTFGSGTRLTVV.

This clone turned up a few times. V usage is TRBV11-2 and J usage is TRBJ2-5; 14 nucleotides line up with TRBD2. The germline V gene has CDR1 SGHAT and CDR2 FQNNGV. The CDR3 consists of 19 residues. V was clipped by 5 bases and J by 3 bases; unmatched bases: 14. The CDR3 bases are TGTGCCAGCAGCCAGGGACTAGCGGGGGACACCCGGGCCAAAGAGACCCAGTACTTC. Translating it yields CASSQGLAGDTRAKETQYF.

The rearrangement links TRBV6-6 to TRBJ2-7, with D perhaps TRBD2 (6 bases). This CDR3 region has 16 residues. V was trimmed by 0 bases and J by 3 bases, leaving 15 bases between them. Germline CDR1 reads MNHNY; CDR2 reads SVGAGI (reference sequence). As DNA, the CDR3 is TGTGCCAGCAGTTACTCCTGGGGAGGTGGATACTACGAGCAGTACTTC. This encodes CASSYSWGGGYYEQYF.

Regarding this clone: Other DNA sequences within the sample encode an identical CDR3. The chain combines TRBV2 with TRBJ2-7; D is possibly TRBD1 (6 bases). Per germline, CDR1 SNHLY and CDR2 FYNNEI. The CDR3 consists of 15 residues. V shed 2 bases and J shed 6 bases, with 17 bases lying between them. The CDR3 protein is CASSEYGRTRGEQYF. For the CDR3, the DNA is TGTGCCAGCAGTGAATATGGCAGGACCAGGGGCGAGCAGTACTTC.

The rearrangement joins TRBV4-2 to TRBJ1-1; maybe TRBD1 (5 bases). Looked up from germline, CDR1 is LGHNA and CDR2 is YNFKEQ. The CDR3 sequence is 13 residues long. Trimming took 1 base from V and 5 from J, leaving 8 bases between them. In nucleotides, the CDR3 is TGTGCCAGCAGCCAAGCTAAGGGGACTGAAGCTTTCTTT. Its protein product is CASSQAKGTEAFF.

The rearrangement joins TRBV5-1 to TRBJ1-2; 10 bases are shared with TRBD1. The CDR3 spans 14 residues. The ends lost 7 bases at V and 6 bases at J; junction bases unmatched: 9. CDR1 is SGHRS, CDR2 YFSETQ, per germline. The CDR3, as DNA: TGCGCCAGCGAGCGAACCGGGACAGGGGATGGCTACACCTTC. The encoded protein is CASERTGTGDGYTF.

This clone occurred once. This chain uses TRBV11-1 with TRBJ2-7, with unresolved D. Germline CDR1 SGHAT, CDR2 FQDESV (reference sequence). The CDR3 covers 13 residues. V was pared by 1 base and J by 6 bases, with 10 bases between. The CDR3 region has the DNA TGTGCCAGCAGCTTAGTGACTGGCGGCGAGCAGTACTTC. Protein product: CASSLVTGGEQYF.

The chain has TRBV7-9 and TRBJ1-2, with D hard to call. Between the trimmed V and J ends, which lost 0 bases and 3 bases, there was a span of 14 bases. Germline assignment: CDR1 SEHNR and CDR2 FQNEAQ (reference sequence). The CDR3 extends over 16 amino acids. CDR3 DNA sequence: TGTGCCAGCAGCTTAGCAATGTACGGGGTACACTATGGCTACACCTTC. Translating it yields CASSLAMYGVHYGYTF.

CDR3 loop: CASSLKASGKSTDTQYF. Written as DNA, the CDR3 is TGTGCCAGCAGCTTAAAGGCTAGCGGAAAAAGCACAGATACGCAGTATTTT. J is TRBJ2-3 and V is TRBV7-9, with 7 bases aligning to TRBD2. The germline V gene has CDR1 SEHNR and CDR2 FQNEAQ (reference sequence). The V gene end was trimmed by 2 bases and the J gene end by 0 bases; junction bases not matched to a gene: 8. The CDR3 covers 17 residues.

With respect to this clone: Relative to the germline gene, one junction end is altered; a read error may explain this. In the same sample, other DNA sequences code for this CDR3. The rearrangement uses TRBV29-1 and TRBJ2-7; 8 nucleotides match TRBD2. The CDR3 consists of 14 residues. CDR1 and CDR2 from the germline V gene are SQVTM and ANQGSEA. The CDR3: CSVGGRAGEYEQYF. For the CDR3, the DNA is TGCAGCGTTGGGGGGCGAGCGGGAGAGTACGAGCAATACTTC.

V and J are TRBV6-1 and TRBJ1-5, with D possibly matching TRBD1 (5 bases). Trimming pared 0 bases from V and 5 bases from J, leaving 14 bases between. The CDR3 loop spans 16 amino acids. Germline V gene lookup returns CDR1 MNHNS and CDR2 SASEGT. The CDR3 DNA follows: TGTGCCAGCAGTGAAGCTTTGGCAGGGAGGCATCAGCCCCAGCATTTT. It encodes CASSEALAGRHQPQHF.

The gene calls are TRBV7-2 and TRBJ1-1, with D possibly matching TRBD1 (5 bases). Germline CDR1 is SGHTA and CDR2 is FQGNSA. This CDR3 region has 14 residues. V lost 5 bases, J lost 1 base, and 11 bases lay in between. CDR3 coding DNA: TGTGCCAGCAGCGTTACAGGCTCGAACACTGAAGCTTTCTTT. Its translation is CASSVTGSNTEAFF.

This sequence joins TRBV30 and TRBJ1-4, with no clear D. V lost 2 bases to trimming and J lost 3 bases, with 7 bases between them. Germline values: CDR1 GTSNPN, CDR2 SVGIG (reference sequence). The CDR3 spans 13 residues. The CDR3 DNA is TGTGCCTGGAGTTTTGAGGCTAATGAAAAACTGTTTTTT. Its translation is CAWSFEANEKLFF.

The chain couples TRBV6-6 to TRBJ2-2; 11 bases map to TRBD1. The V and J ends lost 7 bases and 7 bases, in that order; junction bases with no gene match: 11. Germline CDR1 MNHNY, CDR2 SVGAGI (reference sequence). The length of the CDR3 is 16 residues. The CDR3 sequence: CASTRTGGRTYGELFF. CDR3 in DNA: TGTGCCAGCACCCGGACAGGGGGCCGAACCTACGGGGAGCTGTTTTTT.

CDR3 sequence reads: CASSQDVAGATNGYTF. The CDR3 DNA sequence: TGTGCCAGCAGCCAAGATGTGGCGGGGGCAACGAATGGCTACACCTTC. This rearrangement joins TRBV4-2 to TRBJ1-2; TRBD1 is a possible D gene (6 bases). The V end was cut by 0 bases, the J end by 6 bases, with 17 bases between. Germline values: CDR1 LGHNA, CDR2 YNFKEQ. CDR3 length: 16 residues.

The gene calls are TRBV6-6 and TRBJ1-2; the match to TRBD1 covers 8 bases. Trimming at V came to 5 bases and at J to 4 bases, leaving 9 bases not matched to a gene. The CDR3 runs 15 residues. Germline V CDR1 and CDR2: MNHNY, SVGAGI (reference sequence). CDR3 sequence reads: CASSPRQGSGYGYTF. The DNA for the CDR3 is TGTGCCAGCAGTCCTCGACAGGGGTCTGGCTATGGCTACACCTTC.

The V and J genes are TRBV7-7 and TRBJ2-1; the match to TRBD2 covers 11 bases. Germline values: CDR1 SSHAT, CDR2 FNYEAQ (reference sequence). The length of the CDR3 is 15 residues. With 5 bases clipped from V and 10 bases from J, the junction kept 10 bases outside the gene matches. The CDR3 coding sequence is TGTGCCAGCAGCCTCGGGACTAGCGGCGTCGGGGAGCAGTTCTTC. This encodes CASSLGTSGVGEQFF.

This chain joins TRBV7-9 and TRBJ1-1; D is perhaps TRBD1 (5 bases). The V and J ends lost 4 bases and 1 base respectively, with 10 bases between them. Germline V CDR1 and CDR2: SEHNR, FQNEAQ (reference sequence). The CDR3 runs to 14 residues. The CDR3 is CASSSRVSNTEAFF. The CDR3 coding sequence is TGTGCCAGCAGCTCCAGGGTTTCGAACACTGAAGCTTTCTTT.

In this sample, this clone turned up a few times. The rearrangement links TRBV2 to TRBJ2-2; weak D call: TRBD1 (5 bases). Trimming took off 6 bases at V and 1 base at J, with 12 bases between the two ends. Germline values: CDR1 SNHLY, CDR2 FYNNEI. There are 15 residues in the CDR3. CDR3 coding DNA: TGTGCCAGCAGCATGACAGCGTTGAACACCGGGGAGCTGTTTTTT. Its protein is CASSMTALNTGELFF.

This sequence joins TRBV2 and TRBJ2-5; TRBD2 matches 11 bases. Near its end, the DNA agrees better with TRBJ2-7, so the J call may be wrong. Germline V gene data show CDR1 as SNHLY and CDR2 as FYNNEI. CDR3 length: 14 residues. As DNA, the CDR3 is TGTGCCAGCCAGGGGACTAGCGGAACCTACGAGCAGTACTTC. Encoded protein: CASQGTSGTYEQYF.

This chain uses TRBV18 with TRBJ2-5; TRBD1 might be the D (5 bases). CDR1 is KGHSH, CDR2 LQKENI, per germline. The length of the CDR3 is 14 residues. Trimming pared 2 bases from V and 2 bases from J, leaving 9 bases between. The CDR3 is CASSPRGFQETQYF. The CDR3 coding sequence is TGTGCCAGCTCACCAAGGGGCTTTCAAGAGACCCAGTACTTC.

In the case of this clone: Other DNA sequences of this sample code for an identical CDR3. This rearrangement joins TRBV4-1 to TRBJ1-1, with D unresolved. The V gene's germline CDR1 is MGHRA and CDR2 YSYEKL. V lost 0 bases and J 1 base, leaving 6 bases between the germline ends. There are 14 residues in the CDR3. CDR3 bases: TGCGCCAGCAGCCAAGACTCCAGGAACACTGAAGCTTTCTTT. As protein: CASSQDSRNTEAFF.